The clone carrying this TCR beta chain was seen a single time. Original processing notes: Researchers report that nucleated cell counts were estimated from reference gene primer amplification. This table comes from immunoSEQ multiplex PCR, and its TCRdb copy is limited to in-frame clones, with some not included. D and trimming were read from the DNA, whereas the V and J calls and clone size are those reported in that table. Among under 550,000 clones listed, around 90% were seen once. Seattle's enrolled individuals joined amid active infection and were then monitored longitudinally. Germline V gene sequence: CDR1 GTSNPN, CDR2 SVGIG (reference sequence). V was clipped by 2 bases and J by 2 bases; unmatched bases: 9. The CDR3 is 17 residues long. These data originate in a study of blood T cell repertoires in COVID-19. Study overall: There were acute and convalescent COVID-19 samples, and they came from the United States, Italy and Spain. Sources were T cells, B-cell-depleted T cells, or PBMCs; the material itself was cDNA or gDNA.

Material: peripheral blood. This receptor was identified in a man between 18 and 29 years old with COVID-19, enrolled during active disease. The chain links TRBV30 to TRBJ2-2, with 9 bases that match TRBD2. CDR3 coding DNA: TGTGCCTGGAGTCCAGGCAGCGGGAGGTTCAACACCGGGGAGCTGTTTTTT. Protein sequence: CAWSPGSGRFNTGELFF.